This T cell receptor (beta chain) was sequenced in a study of CD8 T cells in ankylosing spondylitis. Study outcomes and limitations: Disease-associated clonotypes exhibited CD8+ identity and were relatively infrequent in peripheral blood. The study identified a TCR beta motif of several highly homologous variants that appeared characteristic of ankylosing spondylitis blood.

Points on this clonotype: Its antigen remains unknown.

The TCR beta libraries were generated through quantitative 5'-RACE incorporating molecular barcodes. TCRdb ran MiXCR on the 5' RACE reads and lists one entry per CDR3 protein. Here the sample spans hundreds of thousands of distinct CDR3 sequences, roughly an eighth being singletons. Sequenced: blood, either unsorted or a sorted T cell fraction (not recorded which). This receptor was taken from a male donor with ankylosing spondylitis.

CDR3: CASSHQGRDGQPQHF. The CDR3 DNA sequence: TGTGCCAGCAGTCACCAGGGGAGGGATGGCCAGCCCCAGCATTTT. The chain has TRBV7-9 and TRBJ1-5; weak D call: TRBD1 (6 bases). Germline V gene sequence: CDR1 SEHNR, CDR2 FQNEAQ (reference sequence). V lost 6 bases to trimming and J lost 7 bases, with 19 bases between them. This CDR3 contains 15 residues.